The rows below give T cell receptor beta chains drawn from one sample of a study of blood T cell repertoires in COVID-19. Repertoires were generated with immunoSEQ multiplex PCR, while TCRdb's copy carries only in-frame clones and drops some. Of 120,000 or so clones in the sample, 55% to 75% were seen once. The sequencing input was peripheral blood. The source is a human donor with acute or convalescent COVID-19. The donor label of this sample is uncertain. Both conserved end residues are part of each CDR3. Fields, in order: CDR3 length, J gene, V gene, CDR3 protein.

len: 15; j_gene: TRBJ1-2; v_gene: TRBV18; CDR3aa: CASSPVEGRNYGYTF
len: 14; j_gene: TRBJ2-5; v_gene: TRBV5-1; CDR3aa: CASSLSRGQETQYF
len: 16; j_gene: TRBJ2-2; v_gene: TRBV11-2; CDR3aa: CASSPTGGRNTGELFF
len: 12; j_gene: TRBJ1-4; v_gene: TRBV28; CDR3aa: CASSFHNEKLFF
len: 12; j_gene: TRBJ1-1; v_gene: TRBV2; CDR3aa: CARKNTNTEAFF
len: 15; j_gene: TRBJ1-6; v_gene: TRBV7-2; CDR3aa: CASSSDRGWRSPLHF
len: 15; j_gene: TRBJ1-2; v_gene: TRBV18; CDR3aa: CASSPTGTGAYGYTF
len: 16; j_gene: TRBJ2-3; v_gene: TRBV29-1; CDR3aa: CSVPPTGGFGTDTQYF
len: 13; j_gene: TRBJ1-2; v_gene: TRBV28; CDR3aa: CASSLSRVKGYTF
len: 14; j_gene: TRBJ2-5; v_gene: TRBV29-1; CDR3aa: CSVEHGTVQETQYF
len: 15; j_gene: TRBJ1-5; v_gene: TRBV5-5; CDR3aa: CASSLAPGGAQPQHF
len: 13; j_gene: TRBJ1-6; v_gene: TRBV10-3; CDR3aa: CAISDGRDSPLHF
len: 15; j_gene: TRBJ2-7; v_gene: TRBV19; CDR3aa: CASSMGLAELYEQYF
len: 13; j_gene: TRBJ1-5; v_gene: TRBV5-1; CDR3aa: CASSLGQNQPQHF
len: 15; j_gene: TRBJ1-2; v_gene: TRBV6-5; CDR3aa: CASRQSPNSPYGYTF
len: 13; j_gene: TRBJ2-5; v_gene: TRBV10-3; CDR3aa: CAVRSGAGETQYF
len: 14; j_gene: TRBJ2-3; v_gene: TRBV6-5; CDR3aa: CASSQRGATDTQYF
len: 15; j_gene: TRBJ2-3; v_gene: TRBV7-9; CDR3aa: CASSSPSGSTDTQYF
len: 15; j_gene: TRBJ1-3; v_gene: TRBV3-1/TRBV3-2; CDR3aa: CASSHTTVSGNTIYF
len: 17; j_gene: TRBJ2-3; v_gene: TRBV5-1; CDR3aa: CASSTQVQRGSTDTQYF
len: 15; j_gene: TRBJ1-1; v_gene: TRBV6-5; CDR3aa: CASRDRGLPDTEAFF
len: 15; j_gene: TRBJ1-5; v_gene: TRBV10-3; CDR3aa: CAISDGTGGNQPQHF
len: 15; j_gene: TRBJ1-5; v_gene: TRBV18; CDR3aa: CASSPTVGNGQPQHF
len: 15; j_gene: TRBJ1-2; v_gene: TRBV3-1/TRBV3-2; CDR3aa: CASSHTGEGESGYTF
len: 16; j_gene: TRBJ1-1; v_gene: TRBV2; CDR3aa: CASSRGQGAGYTEAFF
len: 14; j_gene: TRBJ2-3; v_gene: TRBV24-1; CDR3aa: CATRKTGGTDTQYF
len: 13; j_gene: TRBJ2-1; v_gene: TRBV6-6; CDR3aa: CASSGVTYNEQFF
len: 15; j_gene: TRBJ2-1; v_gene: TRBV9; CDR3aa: CASSVVAGGYNEQFF
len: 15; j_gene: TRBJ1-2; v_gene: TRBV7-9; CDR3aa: CASSSLAGANYGYTF
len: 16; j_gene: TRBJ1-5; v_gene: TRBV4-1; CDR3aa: CASSQGVGAGGQPQHF
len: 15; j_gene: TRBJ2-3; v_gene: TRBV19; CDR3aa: CASSIGGAGTDTQYF
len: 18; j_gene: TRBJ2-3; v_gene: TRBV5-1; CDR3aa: CASSLGIAGRNWGDTQYF
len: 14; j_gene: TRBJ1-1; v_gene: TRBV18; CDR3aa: CASSATGENTEAFF
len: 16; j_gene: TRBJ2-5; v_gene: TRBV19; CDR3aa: CASSAATTTSLETQYF
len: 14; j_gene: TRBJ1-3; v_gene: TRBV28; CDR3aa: CASSWRGRGNTIYF
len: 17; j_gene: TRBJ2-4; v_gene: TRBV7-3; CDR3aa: CASSAGGPESAKNIQYF
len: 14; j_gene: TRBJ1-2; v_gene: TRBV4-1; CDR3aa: CASSQRQGSDGYTF
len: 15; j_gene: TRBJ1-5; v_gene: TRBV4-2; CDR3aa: CASSQEHRLNQPQHF
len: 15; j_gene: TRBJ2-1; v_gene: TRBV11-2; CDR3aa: CASSEGGIGYTEQFF
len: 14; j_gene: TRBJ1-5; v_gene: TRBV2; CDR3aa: CASRALYSNQPQHF
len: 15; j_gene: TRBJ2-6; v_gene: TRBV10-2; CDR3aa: CASSITHSGANVLTF
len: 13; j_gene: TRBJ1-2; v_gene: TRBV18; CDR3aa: CASSPPTGVGYTF